This entry lists 8 T cell receptor beta chains sequenced from one sample in a study of blood T cell repertoires in COVID-19. Method: immunoSEQ multiplex PCR; TCRdb's copy keeps in-frame clones and lacks some. The data show under 100,000 clones, around four fifths seen once. The sequencing input was peripheral blood. These receptor sequences come from a woman aged 60 to 75 with acute or convalescent COVID-19.

This chain uses TRBV7-2 with TRBJ1-2, with no clear D. Germline V gene sequence: CDR1 SGHTA, CDR2 FQGNSA. V lost 5 bases and J lost 4, with 11 bases in between. CDR3 size: 13 residues. As DNA, the CDR3 is TGTGCCAGCAGCCTAGGCCGGGGCTATGGCTACACCTTC. Encoded protein: CASSLGRGYGYTF.

V is TRBV6-4 and J is TRBJ1-5, with a possible D match to TRBD1 (5 bases). Germline lookup yields CDR1 MRHNA and CDR2 SNTAGT. The CDR3 runs to 13 residues. Trimming cost V 3 bases and J 6 bases, with 9 bases left between them. The CDR3 reads CASSEGVTQPQHF. DNA of the CDR3: TGTGCCAGCAGTGAAGGGGTCACTCAGCCCCAGCATTTT.

This clone appeared many times. The V gene is TRBV7-9, the J gene TRBJ2-1, with TRBD2 matching over 11 bases. The germline gives CDR1 SEHNR, CDR2 FQNEAQ (reference sequence). The ends lost 4 bases at V and 4 bases at J; junction bases unmatched: 6. The CDR3 runs 16 residues. CDR3 amino acids: CASSSLAGGGYNEQFF. The CDR3, as DNA: TGTGCCAGCAGCTCCTTAGCGGGAGGGGGGTACAATGAGCAGTTCTTC.

The chain recombines TRBV10-1 with TRBJ1-2, with TRBD1 identical over 9 bases. Per germline, CDR1 WNHNN and CDR2 SYGVQD (reference sequence). V trimming: 2 bases; J trimming: 6 bases; junction bases outside the gene matches: 10. The CDR3 is made up of 16 amino acids. The chain's CDR3 is CASSEAVGQGDNGYTF. CDR3 in DNA: TGCGCCAGCAGTGAGGCCGTGGGACAGGGTGATAATGGCTACACCTTC.

V is TRBV28 and J is TRBJ1-1; 8 bases agree with TRBD1. CDR3 size: 15 residues. CDR1 and CDR2 from the germline V gene are MDHEN and SYDVKM. The trim removed 2 bases at V and 5 bases at J, leaving 7 bases unmatched. CDR3 sequence reads: CASSLANRGWTEAFF. The CDR3 bases are TGTGCCAGCAGTTTAGCTAACAGGGGGTGGACTGAAGCTTTCTTT.

The chain uses TRBV2 and TRBJ1-1; possible D gene TRBD1, 6 bases. Trimming shortened V by 5 bases and J by 7 bases, and 17 bases separated the two germline ends. This CDR3 is 14 amino acids long. Germline CDR1 and CDR2: SNHLY and FYNNEI. The CDR3 loop is CASSRVQGRLEAFF. The DNA of the CDR3 is TGTGCCAGCAGTCGGGTACAGGGAAGGCTTGAAGCTTTCTTT.

This rearrangement joins TRBV27 to TRBJ1-6, with a possible D match to TRBD1 (6 bases). V was clipped by 8 bases and J by 7 bases, with 15 bases between them. The CDR3 is made up of 14 amino acids. Germline V CDR1 and CDR2: MNHEY, SMNVEV (reference sequence). The CDR3 loop reads CASGQRFGNSPLHF. The CDR3 DNA reads as TGTGCCAGCGGACAGAGGTTTGGGAATTCACCCCTCCACTTT.

In its sample, this clone was seen a few times. The chain uses TRBV20-1 and TRBJ1-5, with D maybe TRBD1 (5 bases). V lost 3 bases and J 7 bases, leaving 13 bases between the germline ends. This CDR3 has 13 amino acids. Germline V gives CDR1 DFQATT, CDR2 SNEGSKA (reference sequence). CDR3 in amino acids: CSASKQGGQPQHF. The CDR3 DNA sequence: TGCAGTGCTAGTAAGCAGGGAGGCCAGCCCCAGCATTTT.